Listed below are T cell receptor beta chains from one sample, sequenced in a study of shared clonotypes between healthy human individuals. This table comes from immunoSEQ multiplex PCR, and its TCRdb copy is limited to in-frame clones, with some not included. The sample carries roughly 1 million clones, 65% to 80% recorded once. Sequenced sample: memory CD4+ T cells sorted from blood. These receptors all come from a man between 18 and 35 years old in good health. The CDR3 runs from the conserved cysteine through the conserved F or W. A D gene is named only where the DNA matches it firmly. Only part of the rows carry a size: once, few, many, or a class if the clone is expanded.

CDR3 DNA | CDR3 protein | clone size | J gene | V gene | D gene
TGTGCCAGCAGTCGGGACAGCGCTACCATTTTC | CASSRDSATIF | - | TRBJ1-2 | TRBV2 | TRBD1
TGTGCCAGCAGCGTAAGTCTAGCGGGCGCGTCCTACAATGAGCAGTTCTTC | CASSVSLAGASYNEQFF | many | TRBJ2-1 | TRBV9 | TRBD2
TGTGCCAGCAGCTTGACAGGGGGACCTAGAGGCTACACCTTC | CASSLTGGPRGYTF | - | TRBJ1-2 | TRBV7-2 | TRBD1
TGTGCCAGCACCACACAGGGGGCGGGAGCCAAAAACATTCAGTACTTC | CASTTQGAGAKNIQYF | - | TRBJ2-4 | TRBV2 | TRBD1
TGTGCCAGCAGACTGCCGGGACAGACGTACGAGCAGTACTTC | CASRLPGQTYEQYF | - | TRBJ2-7 | TRBV21-1 | -
TGCGCCAGCACTCAGGGACAGGACTACGAGCAGTACTTC | CASTQGQDYEQYF | - | TRBJ2-7 | TRBV23-1 | TRBD1
TGTGCCAGCAGCTTAGCGGGGGTGGGTTACGAGCAGTACTTC | CASSLAGVGYEQYF | - | TRBJ2-7 | TRBV11-3 | -
TGTGCCATCAGTACCGGGACAGGGTCCTACGAGCAGTACTTC | CAISTGTGSYEQYF | - | TRBJ2-7 | TRBV10-3 | TRBD1
TGTGCCAGCAGTTACTCGGGGGTCGAGCAGTACTTC | CASSYSGVEQYF | few | TRBJ2-7 | TRBV6-6 | -
TGTGCCAGCAGCCCCGGCGACAGATTCACAGATACGCAGTATTTT | CASSPGDRFTDTQYF | - | TRBJ2-3 | TRBV7-2 | -
TGTGCCAGCAGTTTTCAGGGGATTCTTACTGGAAACACCATATATTTT | CASSFQGILTGNTIYF | once | TRBJ1-3 | TRBV2 | -
TGTGCCAGCAGCTTTCGTCGCGCAGTTGGCACAGATACGCAGTATTTT | CASSFRRAVGTDTQYF | - | TRBJ2-3 | TRBV11-2 | -
TGTGCCAGCAGTACCCCGACAGGTGTGAGAGAGCAGTACTTC | CASSTPTGVREQYF | few | TRBJ2-7 | TRBV6-5 | -
TGCGCCAGCAGGTACACTAGCGGGGATTACAATGAGCAGTTCTTC | CASRYTSGDYNEQFF | - | TRBJ2-1 | TRBV5-1 | TRBD2
TGTGCCAGCAGCCAATACCAGAATTCACCCCTCCACTTT | CASSQYQNSPLHF | - | TRBJ1-6 | TRBV16 | -
TGCGCCAGCAGCCAGGGACTAGCGGGAGAAAAGTATTTT | CASSQGLAGEKYF | - | TRBJ2-3 | TRBV4-3 | TRBD2
TGTGCCAGCAGCCAAGAATTGGGACTAGCGGGAGTGGATACGCAGTATTTT | CASSQELGLAGVDTQYF | once | TRBJ2-3 | TRBV13 | TRBD2
TGTGCCAGCACCAGGACTAGCGGGAACCACGAGCAGTACTTC | CASTRTSGNHEQYF | - | TRBJ2-7 | TRBV7-2 | TRBD2
TGTGCCAGCAGCCAAACGACAGGGGGGGGATACGAGCAGTACTTC | CASSQTTGGGYEQYF | - | TRBJ2-7 | TRBV7-2 | TRBD1
TGTGCCAGCAGTGAAGCCTCGTTTCTTGAGCAGTTCTTC | CASSEASFLEQFF | - | TRBJ2-1 | TRBV6-1 | -
TGCGCCAGCCGTGAAGGGACAGGGAACACCGGGGAGCTGTTTTTT | CASREGTGNTGELFF | - | TRBJ2-2 | TRBV5-1 | TRBD1
TGCAGCGTCGTCCGCGGTGGCGAGCAGTACTTC | CSVVRGGEQYF | - | TRBJ2-7 | TRBV29-1 | -